Listed here are 26 T cell receptor beta chains from one sample, sequenced in a study of neurological immune-mediated disorders. MiXCR, run by TCRdb on the 5' RACE reads, gives a single entry per CDR3 protein. The sample has about 62,000 distinct CDR3 sequences, 3% to 4% seen once. The sequenced material came from PBMCs. Source of these receptors: a woman aged 50 to 60 with multiple sclerosis.

This clonotype was seen repeatedly, ten times or more. The chain uses TRBV18 and TRBJ1-2; a possible D gene is TRBD1 (6 bases). In germline, CDR1 is KGHSH, CDR2 LQKENI. Between the trimmed V and J ends, which lost 0 bases and 4 bases, there was a span of 12 bases. The CDR3 has 15 residues. CDR3 in amino acids: CASSPPFEGVYGYTF. The CDR3 DNA is TGTGCCAGCTCACCACCGTTCGAGGGGGTCTATGGCTACACCTTC.

This clonotype was seen many times. This chain connects TRBV28 to TRBJ2-4, with 9 nucleotides matching TRBD1. Germline CDR1 is MDHEN and CDR2 is SYDVKM. V shed 0 bases and J 0 bases; nucleotides not matched to a gene: 3. The CDR3 consists of 17 residues. Written as DNA, the CDR3 is TGTGCCAGCAGTTTATGGAGGACAGGGGTAGCCAAAAACATTCAGTACTTC. This codes for CASSLWRTGVAKNIQYF.

At least ten counts were recorded for this clonotype. This chain connects TRBV7-8 to TRBJ2-1; D gene uncertain. Between the trimmed V and J ends, which lost 0 bases and 12 bases, there was a span of 12 bases. This CDR3 has 13 residues. CDR1 is SGHVS, CDR2 FQNEAQ, per germline. The CDR3 spells CASSLAGWDGQFF. The CDR3 coding sequence is TGTGCCAGCAGCTTAGCAGGATGGGATGGGCAGTTCTTC.

This clonotype was seen repeatedly, ten times or more. The gene calls are TRBV6-6 and TRBJ2-2; D gene unclear. Germline V gives CDR1 MNHNY, CDR2 SVGAGI (reference sequence). V lost 2 bases and J lost 1, with 5 bases in between. CDR3 length: 14 amino acids. The CDR3 spells CASSYSENTGELFF. The CDR3 region has the DNA TGTGCCAGCAGTTACAGCGAGAACACCGGGGAGCTGTTTTTT.

This chain links TRBV29-1 with TRBJ2-7; no firm D call. Trimming pared 5 bases from V and 3 bases from J, leaving 11 bases between. Germline lookup yields CDR1 SQVTM and CDR2 ANQGSEA. The CDR3 loop spans 12 amino acids. CDR3 sequence (DNA): TGCAGCGTTATGGCCTTTCACTACGAGCAGTACTTC. Its protein product is CSVMAFHYEQYF.

This clonotype was recorded at least ten times. The V and J genes are TRBV6-2 or TRBV6-3 and TRBJ2-7; 7 bases fit TRBD2. Losses at the gene ends were 2 bases for V and 7 bases for J; bases not matched to a gene: 5. The CDR3 has 13 amino acids. Looked up from germline, CDR1 is MNHEY and CDR2 is SVGEGT. The DNA for the CDR3 is TGTGCCAGCAGTTACCACGGGGGGTCTGAGCAGTACTTC. It yields the protein CASSYHGGSEQYF.

This clonotype was detected only a few times. This chain links TRBV29-1 with TRBJ2-5; TRBD1 aligns across 7 bases. V shed 5 bases, J shed 5 bases, and the junction held 14 bases outside the gene matches. This CDR3 has 15 residues. CDR1 is SQVTM and CDR2 is ANQGSEA in the germline V gene. This chain's CDR3 is CSVNVGQGVRETQYF. The CDR3 bases are TGCAGCGTTAACGTTGGGCAGGGGGTTCGGGAGACCCAGTACTTC.

This clonotype was observed at least ten times. This chain joins TRBV20-1 and TRBJ2-7; D gene unclear. The germline gives CDR1 DFQATT, CDR2 SNEGSKA (reference sequence). The V and J ends lost 0 bases and 2 bases respectively, with 11 bases between them. This CDR3 comprises 14 residues. CDR3 in amino acids: CSARDLADPYEQYF. For the CDR3, the DNA is TGCAGTGCTAGAGATTTGGCAGATCCCTACGAGCAGTACTTC.

This clonotype has at least ten counts. The chain links TRBV9 to TRBJ2-3; 7 bases are a match to TRBD2. The CDR3 consists of 14 residues. The J segment lost 6 bases and the V segment lost 1 base, leaving 5 bases of the junction unmatched. Germline values: CDR1 SGDLS, CDR2 YYNGEE. Written as DNA, the CDR3 is TGTGCCAGCAGCGTAAGCGGGAAGTTGGATACGCAGTATTTT. Amino acids: CASSVSGKLDTQYF.

The V and J genes are TRBV5-1 and TRBJ2-2; D may be TRBD1 (6 bases). The CDR3 length is 16 residues. V was clipped by 2 bases and J by 2 bases, with 13 bases between them. The germline V gene encodes CDR1 SGHRS and CDR2 YFSETQ. The CDR3 protein is CASSFVAQGNTGELFF. The CDR3 DNA is TGCGCCAGCAGCTTCGTGGCACAGGGTAACACCGGGGAGCTGTTTTTT.

This clonotype was seen ten or more times. The chain couples TRBV10-3 to TRBJ2-2; D tentatively reads TRBD1 or TRBD2 (5 bases each). V lost 3 bases, J lost 6 bases, and 14 bases lay in between. This CDR3 has 15 residues. The germline V gene encodes CDR1 ENHRY and CDR2 SYGVKD. The CDR3 is CAISDQGRHPGELFF. CDR3 nucleotide sequence: TGTGCCATCAGTGATCAGGGACGGCATCCCGGGGAGCTGTTTTTT.

Only a few counts were recorded for this clonotype. Mismatch with germline at one junction end may stem from a read error. The chain links TRBV5-1 to TRBJ1-5; a possible D gene is TRBD1 (6 bases). This CDR3 comprises 14 residues. Germline V gene data show CDR1 as SGHRS and CDR2 as YFSETQ. The CDR3 DNA reads as TGCGCCAGCAGCTTCGGGGGAGGGGGTCAGCCCCAGAATTTT. Its translation: CASSFGGGGQPQNF.

This clonotype came up many times. The chain combines TRBV4-3 with TRBJ2-2; D call uncertain. This CDR3 comprises 15 residues. The germline V and J ends were trimmed by 0 bases and 4 bases, with 9 bases remaining between them. Per the germline V gene, CDR1 is LGHNA and CDR2 is YSLEER. The CDR3 DNA reads as TGCGCCAGCAGCCAAGAGGTGGAGATCACCGGGGAGCTGTTTTTT. Translation gives CASSQEVEITGELFF.

This clonotype was recorded at least ten times. The V call is TRBV12-3 or TRBV12-4, the J call TRBJ1-1; 7 bases match TRBD1. The CDR3 runs to 13 residues. The V segment lost 6 bases and the J segment 7 bases; nucleotides outside the gene matches: 8. The CDR3 spells CASSLQGTLEAFF. The CDR3 DNA reads as TGTGCCAGCAGCCTACAGGGGACGCTTGAAGCTTTCTTT.

This clonotype occurred many times. The V call is TRBV6-2 or TRBV6-3, the J call TRBJ2-7; no clear D. Germline CDR1 MNHEY, CDR2 SVGEGT. The CDR3 has 13 residues. V dropped 7 bases and J dropped 3 bases, with 13 bases sitting between them. The CDR3 sequence is CASNDGGVYEQYF. For the CDR3, the DNA is TGTGCCAGCAACGACGGTGGGGTCTACGAGCAGTACTTC.

This clonotype was picked up many times. The chain uses TRBV12-3 or TRBV12-4 and TRBJ2-1, with 13 bases aligning to TRBD2. The CDR3 contains 14 residues. The V segment lost 6 bases and the J segment 9 bases; nucleotides outside the gene matches: 5. The CDR3 bases are TGTGCCAGCAGAACTAGCGGGAGGGCCGGTGAGCAGTTCTTC. Translating gives CASRTSGRAGEQFF.

This clonotype was seen ten or more times. The V gene is TRBV7-3, the J gene TRBJ2-1; D remains ambiguous. The CDR3 contains 13 residues. V gave up 5 bases and J gave up 4 bases, with 9 bases separating them. The germline V gene encodes CDR1 SGHTA and CDR2 FQGTGA. As DNA, the CDR3 is TGTGCCAGCAGCCCAAATAGTTACAATGAGCAGTTCTTC. It encodes CASSPNSYNEQFF.

Many counts were recorded for this clonotype. The V and J genes are TRBV2 and TRBJ2-2; no firm D call. Germline-derived CDR1 and CDR2 are SNHLY and FYNNEI. The ends were cut back, 6 bases at V and 3 bases at J, with 14 bases in the middle. This CDR3 contains 15 residues. CDR3 residues: CASSLPSGDTGELFF. CDR3 coding DNA: TGTGCCAGCAGCCTACCGAGTGGGGACACCGGGGAGCTGTTTTTT.

This clonotype was seen repeatedly, ten times or more. The chain combines TRBV19 with TRBJ2-3; D remains unclear. Deletions cut 5 bases from V and 2 bases from J, with 11 bases between. The germline V gene encodes CDR1 LNHDA and CDR2 SQIVND (reference sequence). This CDR3 has 14 residues. The CDR3 DNA is TGTGCCAGTAGTCCCTACCCCCACACAGATACGCAGTATTTT. Translation: CASSPYPHTDTQYF.

This clonotype was observed many times. The rearrangement uses TRBV7-2 and TRBJ2-2; a possible D gene is TRBD2 (5 bases). The V end lost 5 bases, the J end lost 2 bases, and 15 bases lay between the germline ends. This CDR3 region has 16 residues. CDR1 and CDR2 from the germline V gene are SGHTA and FQGNSA. CDR3 sequence reads: CASSPRAGTNTGELFF. In DNA form, the CDR3 reads TGTGCCAGCAGCCCCCGGGCGGGCACCAACACCGGGGAGCTGTTTTTT.

This clonotype appeared many times. The genes are TRBV6-2 or TRBV6-3 and TRBJ2-4; D gene unclear. CDR1 and CDR2 (germline): MNHEY, SVGEGT. The CDR3 consists of 12 residues. V was clipped by 5 bases and J by 7 bases, with 9 bases between them. In DNA form, the CDR3 reads TGTGCCAGCAGTAACGGGTTGAACATTCAGTACTTC. This codes for CASSNGLNIQYF.

There are many counts of this clonotype. The gene calls are TRBV5-1 and TRBJ2-6, with D perhaps assigned TRBD1 or TRBD2 (5 bases each). Trimming removed 4 bases at V and 1 base at J, with 6 bases between. Germline V gene sequence: CDR1 SGHRS, CDR2 YFSETQ. The CDR3 has 14 residues. In DNA form, the CDR3 reads TGCGCCAGCAGCGAGGGGTCTGGGGCCAACGTCCTGACTTTC. It encodes CASSEGSGANVLTF.

This clonotype was observed a handful of times. V usage is TRBV29-1 and J usage is TRBJ2-3; D is unclear. CDR1 and CDR2 from the germline V gene are SQVTM and ANQGSEA. The CDR3 has 13 residues. Trimming took 2 bases from V and 2 from J, leaving 8 bases between them. CDR3 sequence: CSVESITTDTQYF. CDR3 in DNA: TGCAGCGTTGAAAGCATTACCACAGATACGCAGTATTTT.

This clonotype came up many times. The chain couples TRBV14 to TRBJ2-1; D uncertain. V lost 0 bases, J lost 10 bases, and 13 bases lay in between. Germline CDR1 and CDR2: SGHDN and FVKESK. The CDR3 is made up of 14 amino acids. The CDR3 spells CASSQELVATEQFF. The CDR3 DNA follows: TGTGCCAGCAGCCAAGAGTTGGTTGCAACAGAGCAGTTCTTC.

This clonotype was seen repeatedly, ten times or more. CDR3 in DNA: TGCAGTGCTAGATTGGGGACCGCTAGCACCGGGGAGCTGTTTTTT. Translated: CSARLGTASTGELFF. The V and J genes are TRBV20-1 and TRBJ2-2, with D perhaps being TRBD1 or TRBD2 (5 bases each). Germline V lookup: CDR1 DFQATT, CDR2 SNEGSKA (reference sequence). V was cut by 2 bases and J by 4 bases, with 14 bases left in between. The CDR3 is 15 residues long.

In its sample, this clonotype was seen many times. The V gene is TRBV27, the J gene TRBJ2-1, with TRBD2 matching 7 bases. CDR1 is MNHEY, CDR2 SMNVEV, per germline (reference sequence). This CDR3 comprises 16 residues. V was pared by 7 bases and J by 3 bases, with 12 bases of the junction left unmatched. The CDR3 here is CASTPRGAGDYNEQFF. The CDR3 nucleotides read TGTGCCAGCACCCCTCGTGGGGCGGGAGACTACAATGAGCAGTTCTTC.